This TCR beta chain emerged from a study of Ad26.COV2.S vaccination and SARS-CoV-2 variants. The treatment: 15 to 20 received Ad26.COV2.S at low or high dose, single or two shots; 5 received placebo; per-sample allocation not given. Day 63 after the first vaccine or placebo injection was the time point for sampling. Sequenced by immunoSEQ multiplex PCR; TCRdb stores in-frame clones only, minus some. The sample carries hundreds of thousands of clones, around 92% recorded once. Study results and caveats: Relative to placebo recipients, vaccine recipients exhibited elevated spike-specific TCR breadth. Vaccinees and placebo recipients showed similar non-spike TCR breadth.

On this clone itself: What it binds is unknown.

Germline loops: CDR1 PRHDT, CDR2 FYEKMQ (reference sequence). The CDR3 contains 18 residues. J lost 6 bases, V lost 2 bases, and 10 bases had no gene match. The chain couples TRBV13 to TRBJ2-2; 12 bases fit TRBD2. Sequences were derived from peripheral blood, sampled in a trial of Ad26.COV2.S vaccine versus placebo. This receptor was taken from a person between 18 and 60 years old who received the Ad26.COV2.S COVID-19 vaccine or a placebo. As DNA, the CDR3 is TGTGCCAGCAGCTTATCGGGTGCTAGCGGGAGGGCAGCCGGGGAGCTGTTTTTT. Translated, it gives CASSLSGASGRAAGELFF.